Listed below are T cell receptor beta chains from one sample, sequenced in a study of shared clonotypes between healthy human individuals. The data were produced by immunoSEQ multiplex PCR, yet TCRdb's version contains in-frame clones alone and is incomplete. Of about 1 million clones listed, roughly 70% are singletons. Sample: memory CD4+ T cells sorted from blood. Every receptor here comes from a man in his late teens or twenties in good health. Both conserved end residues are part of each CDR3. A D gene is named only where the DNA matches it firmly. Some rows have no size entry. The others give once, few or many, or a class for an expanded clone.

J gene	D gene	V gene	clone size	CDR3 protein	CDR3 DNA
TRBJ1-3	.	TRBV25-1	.	CASSEPGDSGNTIYF	TGTGCCAGCAGTGAACCGGGGGACTCTGGAAACACCATATATTTT
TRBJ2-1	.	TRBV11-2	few	CASSRNGNHNEQFF	TGTGCCAGCAGCCGCAACGGGAACCACAATGAGCAGTTCTTC
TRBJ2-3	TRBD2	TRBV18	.	CASSPGLGTDTQYF	TGTGCCAGCTCACCGGGACTAGGCACAGATACGCAGTATTTT
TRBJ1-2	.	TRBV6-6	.	CASSSQFYGYTF	TGTGCCAGCAGTTCCCAGTTCTATGGCTACACCTTC
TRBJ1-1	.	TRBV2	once	CASSETRGLGGTEAFF	TGTGCCAGCAGTGAAACGAGGGGCCTTGGTGGCACTGAAGCTTTCTTT
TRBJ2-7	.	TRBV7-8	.	CASSPSGAGGPYEQYF	TGTGCCAGCAGCCCGTCTGGGGCAGGGGGGCCCTACGAGCAGTACTTC
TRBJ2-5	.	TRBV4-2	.	CASSQDEGLQETQYF	TGTGCCAGCAGCCAAGATGAGGGACTTCAAGAGACCCAGTACTTC
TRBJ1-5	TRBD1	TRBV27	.	CASSLYRGNQPQHF	TGTGCCAGCAGTTTATACAGGGGGAATCAGCCCCAGCATTTT
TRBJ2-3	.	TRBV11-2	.	CASSLQSRSTDTQYF	TGTGCCAGCAGCTTACAATCTCGCAGCACAGATACGCAGTATTTT
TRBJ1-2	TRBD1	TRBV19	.	CASSTGGQGIGYTF	TGTGCCAGTAGTACGGGGGGACAGGGGATTGGCTACACCTTC
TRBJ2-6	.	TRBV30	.	CAWSEGNSGANVLTF	TGTGCCTGGAGTGAAGGGAACTCTGGGGCCAACGTCCTGACTTTC
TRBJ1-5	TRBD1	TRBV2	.	CASSDRDRAIKPQHF	TGTGCCAGCAGCGACCGGGACAGGGCTATCAAGCCCCAGCATTTT
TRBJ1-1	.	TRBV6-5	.	CASSSQGFSTEAFF	TGTGCCAGCTCCTCACAGGGTTTTAGCACTGAAGCTTTCTTT
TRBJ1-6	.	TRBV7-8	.	CASSSHQGSPLHF	TGTGCCAGCAGCTCTCACCAGGGGTCACCCCTCCACTTT
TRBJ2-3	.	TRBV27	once	CASSFRDFSDTQYF	TGTGCCAGCAGTTTCCGGGACTTTTCGGATACGCAGTATTTT
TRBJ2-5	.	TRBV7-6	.	CASSLDETQYF	TGTGCCAGCAGCTTAGATGAGACCCAGTACTTC
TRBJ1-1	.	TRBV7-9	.	CASSLQPNTEAFF	TGTGCCAGCAGCCTACAGCCGAACACTGAAGCTTTCTTT
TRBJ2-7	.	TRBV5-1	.	CASSSGGSGVYEQYF	TGCGCCAGCAGCTCGGGCGGTTCAGGGGTTTACGAGCAGTACTTC
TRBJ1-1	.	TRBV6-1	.	CASSDQGITEAFF	TGTGCCAGCAGTGATCAGGGGATCACTGAAGCTTTCTTT
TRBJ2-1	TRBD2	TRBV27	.	CASSRSLAGVSYNEQFF	TGTGCCAGCAGTCGATCGCTAGCGGGGGTGTCCTACAATGAGCAGTTCTTC
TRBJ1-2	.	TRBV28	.	CASSRGGENYGYTF	TGTGCCAGCAGCCGCGGAGGGGAAAACTATGGCTACACCTTC
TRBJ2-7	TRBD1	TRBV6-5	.	CASSYGGQISYEQYF	TGTGCCAGCAGTTACGGGGGACAGATCTCCTACGAGCAGTACTTC
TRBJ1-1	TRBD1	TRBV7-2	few	CASSLGRTGDEAFF	TGTGCCAGCAGCTTAGGGCGGACAGGGGATGAAGCTTTCTTT
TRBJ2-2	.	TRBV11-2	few	CASSLAQVGLFF	TGTGCCAGCAGCTTAGCTCAGGTCGGGCTGTTTTTT
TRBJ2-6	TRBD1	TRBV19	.	CASSPHRGAGANVLTF	TGTGCCAGTAGTCCACACAGGGGTGCTGGGGCCAACGTCCTGACTTTC
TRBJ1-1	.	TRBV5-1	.	CASSPRPSGVYTEAFF	TGCGCCAGCAGCCCCCGTCCCTCGGGAGTTTACACTGAAGCTTTCTTT
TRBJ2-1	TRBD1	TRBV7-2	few	CASSLPGQGAGNEQFF	TGTGCCAGCAGCCTACCGGGACAGGGGGCCGGGAATGAGCAGTTCTTC
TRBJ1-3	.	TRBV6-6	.	CASKDKDSGNTIYF	TGTGCCAGCAAAGACAAGGACTCTGGAAACACCATATATTTT
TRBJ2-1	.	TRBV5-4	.	CASSPSVREEQFF	TGTGCCAGCAGTCCCTCGGTCCGGGAGGAGCAGTTCTTC
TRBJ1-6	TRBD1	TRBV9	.	CASSLQGGELATVLHF	TGTGCCAGCAGCCTACAGGGGGGCGAGTTGGCAACAGTCCTCCACTTT
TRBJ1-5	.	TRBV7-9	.	CASSTDSNQPQHF	TGTGCCAGCTCTACCGACAGCAATCAGCCCCAGCATTTT
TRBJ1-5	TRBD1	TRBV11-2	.	CASSLTGVSNQPQHF	TGTGCCAGCAGCCTAACAGGGGTTAGCAATCAGCCCCAGCATTTT
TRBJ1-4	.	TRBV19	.	CASSISRGRNEKLFF	TGTGCCAGTAGTATAAGCAGGGGCCGTAATGAAAAACTGTTTTTT
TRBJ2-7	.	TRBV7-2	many	CASSLGRQSYEQYF	TGTGCCAGCAGCTTAGGGAGACAGTCCTACGAGCAGTACTTC
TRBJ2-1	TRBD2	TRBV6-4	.	CASSPAYERGGANEQFF	TGTGCCAGCAGTCCCGCATATGAGCGGGGGGGGGCCAATGAGCAGTTCTTC
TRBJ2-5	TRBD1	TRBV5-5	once	CASSLDRGGLLETQYF	TGTGCCAGCAGCCTGGACAGGGGGGGTTTGTTGGAGACCCAGTACTTC
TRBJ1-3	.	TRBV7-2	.	CASSLGPGNTIYF	TGTGCCAGCAGCCTCGGGCCTGGAAACACCATATATTTT
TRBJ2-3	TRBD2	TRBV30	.	CAWRGGWTQYF	TGTGCCTGGAGGGGGGGGTGGACGCAGTATTTT
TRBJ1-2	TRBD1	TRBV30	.	CAWSAQGVYGYTF	TGTGCCTGGAGTGCACAGGGGGTGTATGGCTACACCTTC
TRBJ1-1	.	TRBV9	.	CASSVGQRGTEAFF	TGTGCCAGCAGCGTAGGACAGCGGGGCACTGAAGCTTTCTTT
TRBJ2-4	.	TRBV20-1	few	CSAVLDIQYF	TGCAGTGCCGTACTGGACATTCAGTACTTC
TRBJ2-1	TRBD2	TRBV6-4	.	CASSAGLAGGLNEQFF	TGTGCCAGCAGCGCTGGACTAGCGGGGGGCTTAAATGAGCAGTTCTTC
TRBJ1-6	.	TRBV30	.	CAWSGDRRDSPLHF	TGTGCCTGGAGCGGTGACAGGAGGGATTCACCCCTCCACTTT
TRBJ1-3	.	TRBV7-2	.	CASSLVDGGGSGNTIYF	TGTGCCAGCAGCTTAGTGGACGGGGGCGGTTCTGGAAACACCATATATTTT
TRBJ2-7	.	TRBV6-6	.	CASSYGRVGYEQYF	TGTGCCAGCAGTTACGGCAGGGTGGGATACGAGCAGTACTTC
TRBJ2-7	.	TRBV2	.	CASGDTFSWEQYF	TGTGCCAGCGGGGACACGTTCTCTTGGGAGCAGTACTTC
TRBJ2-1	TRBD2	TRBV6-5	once	CASSSYSGRARNEQFF	TGTGCCAGCAGTTCCTATAGCGGGAGGGCCAGGAATGAGCAGTTCTTC
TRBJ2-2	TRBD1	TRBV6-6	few	CASSYLETGSGELFF	TGTGCCAGCAGTTACTTGGAGACAGGGTCCGGGGAGCTGTTTTTT
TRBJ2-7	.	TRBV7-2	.	CASSRGQYYEQYF	TGTGCCAGCAGCCGCGGGCAGTACTACGAGCAGTACTTC
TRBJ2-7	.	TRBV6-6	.	CASSYASYEQYF	TGTGCCAGCAGTTACGCGTCCTACGAGCAGTACTTC
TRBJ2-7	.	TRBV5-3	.	CARSPRPGKSYEQYF	TGTGCCAGAAGCCCCCGGCCGGGTAAATCCTACGAGCAGTACTTC
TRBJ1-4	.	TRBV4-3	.	CASSADVLLATNEKLFF	TGCGCCAGCAGCGCCGATGTCCTGCTTGCAACTAATGAAAAACTGTTTTTT
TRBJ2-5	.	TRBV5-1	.	CASTTIGDPKMETQYF	TGCGCCAGCACCACCATCGGGGACCCAAAGATGGAGACCCAGTACTTC
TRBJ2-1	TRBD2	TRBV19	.	CASRPSGLAEQFF	TGTGCCAGTAGACCTTCAGGACTAGCTGAGCAGTTCTTC